This T cell receptor (beta chain) was identified during a study of Ad26.COV2.S vaccination and SARS-CoV-2 variants. The CDR3 sequence is 13 residues long. In germline, CDR1 is MNHEY, CDR2 SVGEGT. Trimming took 4 bases from V and 6 from J; bases not matched to a gene: 2. Treatment here: around 19 received Ad26.COV2.S at low or high dose, single or two shots; about 5 received placebo; per-sample allocation not given. Sample collection was performed on day 63 after the first vaccine or placebo injection. A Boston adult aged 18-55 years was the donor. The method was immunoSEQ multiplex PCR; TCRdb's version includes in-frame clones alone and lacks a portion of them. The sample yields about 280,000 clones, about 87% seen once.

The receptor was isolated from a person aged 18-60 years who received the Ad26.COV2.S COVID-19 vaccine or a placebo. The sample here was peripheral blood, taken in a trial of Ad26.COV2.S vaccine versus placebo. The chain couples TRBV6-2 or TRBV6-3 to TRBJ2-7, with 11 nucleotides matching TRBD2. CDR3 residues: CASSFLAGGEQYF. The CDR3 nucleotides read TGTGCCAGCAGTTTTCTAGCGGGGGGCGAGCAGTACTTC.